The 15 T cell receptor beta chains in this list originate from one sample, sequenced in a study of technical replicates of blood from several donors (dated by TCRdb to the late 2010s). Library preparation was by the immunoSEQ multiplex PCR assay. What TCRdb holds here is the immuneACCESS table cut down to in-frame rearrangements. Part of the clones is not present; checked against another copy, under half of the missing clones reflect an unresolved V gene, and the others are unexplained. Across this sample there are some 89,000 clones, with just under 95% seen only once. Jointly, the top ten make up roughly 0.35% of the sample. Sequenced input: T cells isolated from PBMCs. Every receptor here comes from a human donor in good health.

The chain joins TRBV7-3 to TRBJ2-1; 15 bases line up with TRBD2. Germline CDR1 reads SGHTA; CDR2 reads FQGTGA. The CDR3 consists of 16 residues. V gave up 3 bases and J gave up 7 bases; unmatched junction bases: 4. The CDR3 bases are TGTGCCAGCAGCTTTGGAGGGACTAGCGGGAGGAATGAGCAGTTCTTC. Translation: CASSFGGTSGRNEQFF.

CDR3 loop: CASSLATGDGYTF. The CDR3, as DNA: TGTGCCAGCAGCTTAGCGACAGGGGATGGCTACACCTTC. The chain is built from TRBV7-2 and TRBJ1-2, with TRBD1 identical over 8 bases. Germline values: CDR1 SGHTA, CDR2 FQGNSA. J gave up 6 bases and V 0 bases, and 0 bases lay outside the gene matches. The CDR3 extends over 13 amino acids.

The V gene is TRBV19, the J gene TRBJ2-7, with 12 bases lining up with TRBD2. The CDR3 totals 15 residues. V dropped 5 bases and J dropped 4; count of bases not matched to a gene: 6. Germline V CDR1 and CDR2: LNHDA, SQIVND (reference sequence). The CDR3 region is CASSAGLAGLYEQYF. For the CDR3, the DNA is TGTGCCAGTAGTGCAGGACTAGCGGGACTATACGAGCAGTACTTC. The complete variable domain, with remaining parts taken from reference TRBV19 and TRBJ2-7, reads DGGITQSPKYLFRKEGQNVTLSCEQNLNHDAMYWYRQDPGQGLRLIYYSQIVNDFQKGDIAEGYSVSREKKESFPLTVTSAQKNPTAFYLCASSAGLAGLYEQYFGPGTRLTVT.

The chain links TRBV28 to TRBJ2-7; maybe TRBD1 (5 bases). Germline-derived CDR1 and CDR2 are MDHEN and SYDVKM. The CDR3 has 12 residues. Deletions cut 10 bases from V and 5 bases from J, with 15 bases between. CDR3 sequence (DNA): TGTGCCATAACTCAGGGTCCCGACGAGCAGTACTTC. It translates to CAITQGPDEQYF.

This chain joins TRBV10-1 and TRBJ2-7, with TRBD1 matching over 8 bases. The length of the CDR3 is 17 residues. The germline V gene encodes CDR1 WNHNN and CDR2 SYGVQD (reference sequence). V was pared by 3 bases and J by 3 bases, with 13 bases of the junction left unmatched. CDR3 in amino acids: CASSDVSGTGLNYEQYF. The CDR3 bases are TGCGCCAGCAGTGACGTATCCGGGACAGGTTTGAACTACGAGCAGTACTTC.

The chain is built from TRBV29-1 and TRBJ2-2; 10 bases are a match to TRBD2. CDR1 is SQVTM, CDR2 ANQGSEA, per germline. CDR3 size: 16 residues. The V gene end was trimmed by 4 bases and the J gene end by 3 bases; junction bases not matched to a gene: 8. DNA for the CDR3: TGCAGCGTTGTCCTAGCGGGAGATCGGGACACCGGGGAGCTGTTTTTT. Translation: CSVVLAGDRDTGELFF.

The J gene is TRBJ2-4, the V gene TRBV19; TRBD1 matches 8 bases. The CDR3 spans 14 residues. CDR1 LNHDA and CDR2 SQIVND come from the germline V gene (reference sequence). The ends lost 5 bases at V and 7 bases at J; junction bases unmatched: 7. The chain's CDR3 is CASSAWDRWNIQYF. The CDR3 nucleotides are TGTGCCAGTAGTGCATGGGACAGGTGGAACATTCAGTACTTC.

CDR3 DNA: TGTGCCATCAGCCCGGGACAGGGCAGGGGTAACTATGGCTACACCTTC. It translates to CAISPGQGRGNYGYTF. This rearrangement joins TRBV10-3 to TRBJ1-2; 9 bases fit TRBD1. J gave up 1 base and V 6 bases, and 9 bases lay outside the gene matches. Germline CDR1 reads ENHRY; CDR2 reads SYGVKD. The CDR3 contains 16 residues.

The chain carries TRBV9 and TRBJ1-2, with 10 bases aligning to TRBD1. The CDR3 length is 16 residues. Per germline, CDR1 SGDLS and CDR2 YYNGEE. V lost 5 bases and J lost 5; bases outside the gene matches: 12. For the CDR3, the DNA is TGTGCCAGCAGTACTGAAAAGGGACAGGGGAGTTATGGCTACACCTTC. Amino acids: CASSTEKGQGSYGYTF.

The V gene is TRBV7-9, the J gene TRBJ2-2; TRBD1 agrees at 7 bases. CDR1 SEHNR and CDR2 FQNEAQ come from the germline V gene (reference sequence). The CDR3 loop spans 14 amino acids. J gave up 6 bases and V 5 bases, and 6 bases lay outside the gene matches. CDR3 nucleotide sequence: TGTGCCAGCAGCCCGGGACAGTCTCCCGGGGAGCTGTTTTTT. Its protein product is CASSPGQSPGELFF.

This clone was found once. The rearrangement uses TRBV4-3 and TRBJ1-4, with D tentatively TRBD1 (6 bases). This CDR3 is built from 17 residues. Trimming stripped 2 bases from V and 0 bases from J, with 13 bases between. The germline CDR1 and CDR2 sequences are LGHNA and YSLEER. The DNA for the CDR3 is TGCGCCAGCAGCCAACTCCGGGACAAATCAACTAATGAAAAACTGTTTTTT. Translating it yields CASSQLRDKSTNEKLFF.

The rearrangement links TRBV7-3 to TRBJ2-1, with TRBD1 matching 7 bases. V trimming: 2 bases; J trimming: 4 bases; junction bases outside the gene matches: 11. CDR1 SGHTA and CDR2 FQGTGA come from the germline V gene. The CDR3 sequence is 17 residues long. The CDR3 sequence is CASSLGVRGTGYNEQFF. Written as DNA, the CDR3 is TGTGCCAGCAGCTTAGGGGTCAGGGGGACGGGATACAATGAGCAGTTCTTC.

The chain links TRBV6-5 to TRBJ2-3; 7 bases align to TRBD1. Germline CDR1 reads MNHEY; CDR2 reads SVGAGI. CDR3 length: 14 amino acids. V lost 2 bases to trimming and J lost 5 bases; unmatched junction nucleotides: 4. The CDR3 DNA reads TGTGCCAGCAGTTACCCGGCAGGGGGAGATACGCAGTATTTT. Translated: CASSYPAGGDTQYF.

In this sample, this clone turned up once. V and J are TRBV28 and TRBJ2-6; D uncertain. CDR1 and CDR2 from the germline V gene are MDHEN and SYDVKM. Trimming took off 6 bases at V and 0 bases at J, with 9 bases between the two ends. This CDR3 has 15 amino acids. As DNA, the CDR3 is TGTGCCAGCAGCCTGGAGAGCTCTGGGGCCAACGTCCTGACTTTC. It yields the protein CASSLESSGANVLTF.

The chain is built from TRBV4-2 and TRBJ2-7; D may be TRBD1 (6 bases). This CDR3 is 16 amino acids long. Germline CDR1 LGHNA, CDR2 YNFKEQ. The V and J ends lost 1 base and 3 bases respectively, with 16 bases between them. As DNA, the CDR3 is TGTGCCAGCAGCCAAGTACTGGGGGCAGAGAACTACGAGCAGTACTTC. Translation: CASSQVLGAENYEQYF.